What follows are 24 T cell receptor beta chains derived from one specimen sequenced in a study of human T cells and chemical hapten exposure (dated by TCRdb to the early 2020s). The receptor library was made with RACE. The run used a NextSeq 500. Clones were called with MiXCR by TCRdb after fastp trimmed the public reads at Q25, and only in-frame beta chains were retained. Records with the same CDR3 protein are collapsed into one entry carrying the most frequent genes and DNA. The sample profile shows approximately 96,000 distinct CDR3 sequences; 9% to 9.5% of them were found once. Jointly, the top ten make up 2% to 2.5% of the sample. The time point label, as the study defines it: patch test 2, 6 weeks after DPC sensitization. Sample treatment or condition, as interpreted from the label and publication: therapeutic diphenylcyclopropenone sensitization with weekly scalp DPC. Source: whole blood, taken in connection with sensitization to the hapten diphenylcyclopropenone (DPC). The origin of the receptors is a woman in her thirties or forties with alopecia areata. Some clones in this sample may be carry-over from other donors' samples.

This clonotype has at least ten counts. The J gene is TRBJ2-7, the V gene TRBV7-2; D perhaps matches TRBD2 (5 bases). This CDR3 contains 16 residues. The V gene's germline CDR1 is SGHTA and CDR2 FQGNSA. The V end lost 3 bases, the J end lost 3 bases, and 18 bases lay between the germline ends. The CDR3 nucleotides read TGTGCCAGCAGCTTCGTAGACCAACTAGAGTTCTACGAGCAGTACTTC. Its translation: CASSFVDQLEFYEQYF.

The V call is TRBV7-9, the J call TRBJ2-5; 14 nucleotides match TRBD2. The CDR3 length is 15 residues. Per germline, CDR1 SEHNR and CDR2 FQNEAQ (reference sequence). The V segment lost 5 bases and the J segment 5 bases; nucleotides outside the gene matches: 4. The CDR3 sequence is CASSVRLAGGETQYF. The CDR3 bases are TGTGCCAGCAGCGTCAGACTAGCGGGAGGGGAGACCCAGTACTTC.

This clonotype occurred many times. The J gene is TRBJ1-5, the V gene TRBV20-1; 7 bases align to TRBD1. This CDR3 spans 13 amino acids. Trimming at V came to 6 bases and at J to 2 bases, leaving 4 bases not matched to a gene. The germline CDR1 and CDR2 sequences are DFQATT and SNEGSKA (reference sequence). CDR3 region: CSAQTGGNQPQHF. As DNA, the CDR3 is TGCAGTGCGCAAACAGGGGGCAATCAGCCCCAGCATTTT.

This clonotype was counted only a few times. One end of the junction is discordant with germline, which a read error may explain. CDR3 loop: CVSSSRGGAYNEQFF. For the CDR3, the DNA is TGTGTCAGCAGTTCCCGGGGGGGCGCCTACAATGAGCAGTTCTTC. This rearrangement joins TRBV28 to TRBJ2-1; TRBD2 aligns across 8 bases. Germline V CDR1 and CDR2: MDHEN, SYDVKM. The CDR3 has 15 residues. The variable domain in full, completed from reference TRBV28 and TRBJ2-1, reads DVKVTQSSRYLVKRTGEKVFLECVQDMDHENMFWYRQDPGLGLRLIYFSYDVKMKEKGDIPEGYSVSREKKERFSLILESASTNQTSMYLCVSSSRGGAYNEQFFGPGTRLTVL.

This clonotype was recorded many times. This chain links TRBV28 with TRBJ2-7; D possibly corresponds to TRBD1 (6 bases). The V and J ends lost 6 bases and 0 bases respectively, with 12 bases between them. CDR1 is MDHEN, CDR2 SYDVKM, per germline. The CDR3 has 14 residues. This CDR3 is CASSRQVSSYEQYF. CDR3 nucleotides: TGTGCCAGCAGCCGACAGGTGAGCTCCTACGAGCAGTACTTC.

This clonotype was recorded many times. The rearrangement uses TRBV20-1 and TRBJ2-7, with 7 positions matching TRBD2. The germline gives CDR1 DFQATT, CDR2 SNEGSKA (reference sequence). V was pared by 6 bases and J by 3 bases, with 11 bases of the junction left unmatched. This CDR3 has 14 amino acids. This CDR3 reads CSALYVRGYYEQYF. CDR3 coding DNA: TGCAGTGCACTTTACGTGCGGGGGTACTACGAGCAGTACTTC.

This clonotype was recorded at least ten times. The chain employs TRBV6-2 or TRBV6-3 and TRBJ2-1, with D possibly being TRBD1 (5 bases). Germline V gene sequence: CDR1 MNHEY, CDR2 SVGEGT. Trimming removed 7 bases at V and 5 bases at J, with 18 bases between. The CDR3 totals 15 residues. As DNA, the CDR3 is TGTGCCAGCAACAGGCCGAGACTGCATGACAATGAGCAGTTCTTC. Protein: CASNRPRLHDNEQFF.

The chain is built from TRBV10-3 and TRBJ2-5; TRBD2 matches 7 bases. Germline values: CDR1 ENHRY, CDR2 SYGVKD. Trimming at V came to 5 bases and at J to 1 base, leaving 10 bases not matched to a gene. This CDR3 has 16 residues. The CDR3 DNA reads TGTGCCATCAGTCCACGAGGGGCGGGAGCCCAAGAGACCCAGTACTTC. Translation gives CAISPRGAGAQETQYF.

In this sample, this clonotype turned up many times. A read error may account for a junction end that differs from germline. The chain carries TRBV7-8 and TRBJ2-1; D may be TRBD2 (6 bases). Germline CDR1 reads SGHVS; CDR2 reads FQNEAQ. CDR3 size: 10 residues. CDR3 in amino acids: CASSLGGVVF. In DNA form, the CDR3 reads TGTGCCAGCAGCTTAGGGGGGGTTGTCTTC.

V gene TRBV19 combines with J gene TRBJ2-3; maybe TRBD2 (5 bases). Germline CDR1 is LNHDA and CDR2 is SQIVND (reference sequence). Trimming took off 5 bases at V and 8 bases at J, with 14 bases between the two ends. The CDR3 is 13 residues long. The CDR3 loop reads CASSSAATATQYF. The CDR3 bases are TGTGCCAGTAGTTCAGCGGCCACGGCTACGCAGTATTTT.

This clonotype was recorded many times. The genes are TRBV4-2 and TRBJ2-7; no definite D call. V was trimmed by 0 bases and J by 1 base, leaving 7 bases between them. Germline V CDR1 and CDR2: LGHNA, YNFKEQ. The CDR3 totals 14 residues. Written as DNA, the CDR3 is TGTGCCAGCAGCCAAGACGCCACGTCCTACGAGCAGTACTTC. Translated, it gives CASSQDATSYEQYF.

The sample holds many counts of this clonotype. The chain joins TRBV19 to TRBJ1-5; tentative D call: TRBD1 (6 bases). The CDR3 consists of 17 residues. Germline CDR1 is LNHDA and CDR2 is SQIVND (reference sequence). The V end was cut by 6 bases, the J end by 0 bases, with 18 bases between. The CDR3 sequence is CASSLSEGVTSNQPQHF. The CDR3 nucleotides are TGTGCCAGTAGCCTTTCGGAGGGGGTAACTAGCAATCAGCCCCAGCATTTT.

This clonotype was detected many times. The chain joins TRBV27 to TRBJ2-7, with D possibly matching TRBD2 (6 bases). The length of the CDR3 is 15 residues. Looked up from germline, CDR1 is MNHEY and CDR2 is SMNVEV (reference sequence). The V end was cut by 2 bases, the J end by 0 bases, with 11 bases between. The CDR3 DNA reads TGTGCCAGCAGTTTAGGGGCTAGCGACTCCTACGAGCAGTACTTC. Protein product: CASSLGASDSYEQYF.

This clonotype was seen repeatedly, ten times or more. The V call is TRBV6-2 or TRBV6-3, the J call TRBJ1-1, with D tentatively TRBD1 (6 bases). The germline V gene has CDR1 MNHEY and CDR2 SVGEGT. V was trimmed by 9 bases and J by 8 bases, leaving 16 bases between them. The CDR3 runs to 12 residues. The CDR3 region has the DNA TGTGCCAGTCTCGGGGGGCTCGCCGAAGCTTTCTTT. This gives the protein CASLGGLAEAFF.

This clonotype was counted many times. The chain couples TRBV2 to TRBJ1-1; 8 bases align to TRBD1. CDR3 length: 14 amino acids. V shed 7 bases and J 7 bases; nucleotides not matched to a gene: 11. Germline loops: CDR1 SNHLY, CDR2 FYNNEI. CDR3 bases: TGTGCCAGCAAAGCTCCCGGGACAGGCGATGAAGCTTTCTTT. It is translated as CASKAPGTGDEAFF.

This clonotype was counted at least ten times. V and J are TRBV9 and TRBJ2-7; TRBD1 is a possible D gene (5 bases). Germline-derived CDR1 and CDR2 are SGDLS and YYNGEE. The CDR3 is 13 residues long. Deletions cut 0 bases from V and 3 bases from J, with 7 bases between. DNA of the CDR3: TGTGCCAGCAGCGTAGCAGGGAACTACGAGCAGTACTTC. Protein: CASSVAGNYEQYF.

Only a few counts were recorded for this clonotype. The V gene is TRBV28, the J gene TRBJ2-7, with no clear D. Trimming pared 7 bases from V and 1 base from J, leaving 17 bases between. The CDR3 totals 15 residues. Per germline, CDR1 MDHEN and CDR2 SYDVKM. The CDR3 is CASNLLPGISYEQYF. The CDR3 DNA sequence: TGTGCCAGCAACCTGCTCCCGGGTATATCCTACGAGCAGTACTTC.

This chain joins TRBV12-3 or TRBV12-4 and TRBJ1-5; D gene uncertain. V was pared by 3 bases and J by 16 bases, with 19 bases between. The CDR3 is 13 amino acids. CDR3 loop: CASSLEGTSPFHF. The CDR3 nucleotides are TGTGCCAGCAGTTTGGAAGGAACCTCGCCCTTTCATTTT.

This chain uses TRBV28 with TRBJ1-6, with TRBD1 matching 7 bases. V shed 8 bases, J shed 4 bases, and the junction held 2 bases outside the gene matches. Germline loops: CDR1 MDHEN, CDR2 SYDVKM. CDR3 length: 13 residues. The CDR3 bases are TGTGCCAGCGGGACAGCTTATAATTCACCCCTCCACTTT. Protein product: CASGTAYNSPLHF.

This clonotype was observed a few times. CDR3 region: CASSIDRATYNEQFF. CDR3 in DNA: TGTGCCAGCAGTATCGACAGGGCTACCTACAATGAGCAGTTCTTC. The genes are TRBV27 and TRBJ2-1, with 7 bases lining up with TRBD1. Looked up from germline, CDR1 is MNHEY and CDR2 is SMNVEV (reference sequence). V dropped 5 bases and J dropped 2; count of bases not matched to a gene: 6. The CDR3 has 15 amino acids.

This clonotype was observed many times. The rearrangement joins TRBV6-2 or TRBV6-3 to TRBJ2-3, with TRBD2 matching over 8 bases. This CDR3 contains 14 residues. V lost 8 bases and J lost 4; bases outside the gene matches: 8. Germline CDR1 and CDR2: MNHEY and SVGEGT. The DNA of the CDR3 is TGTGCCAGCCAAGCGGGAGATCGGGCAGATACGCAGTATTTT. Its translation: CASQAGDRADTQYF.

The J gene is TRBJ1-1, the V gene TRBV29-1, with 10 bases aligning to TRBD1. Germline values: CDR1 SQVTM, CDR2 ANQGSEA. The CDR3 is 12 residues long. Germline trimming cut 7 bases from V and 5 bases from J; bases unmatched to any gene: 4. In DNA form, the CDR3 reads TGCAGCGCGGGACAGGGGACAACTGAAGCTTTCTTT. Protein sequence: CSAGQGTTEAFF.

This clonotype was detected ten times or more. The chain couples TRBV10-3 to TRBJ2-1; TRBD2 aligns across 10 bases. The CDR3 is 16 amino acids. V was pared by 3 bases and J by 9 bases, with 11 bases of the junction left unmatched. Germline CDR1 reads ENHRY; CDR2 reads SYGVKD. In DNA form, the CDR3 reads TGTGCCATCAGTGACCAAATCGCTAGCGGGAGCCGTGAGCAGTTCTTC. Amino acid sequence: CAISDQIASGSREQFF.

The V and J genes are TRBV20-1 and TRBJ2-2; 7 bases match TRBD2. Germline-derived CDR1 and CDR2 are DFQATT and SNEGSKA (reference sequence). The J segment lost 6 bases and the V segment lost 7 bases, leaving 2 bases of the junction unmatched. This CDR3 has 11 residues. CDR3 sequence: CSGREAGELFF. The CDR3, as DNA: TGCAGTGGACGGGAGGCCGGGGAGCTGTTTTTT.